This T cell receptor beta chain was observed in a study of OX40 agonist ivuxolimab in advanced cancers. Turning to the study itself: Patients received intravenous ivuxolimab every 2 weeks at 0.01 to 10 mg/kg. Study results and caveats: Antigen specificity remained undetermined for the expanded peripheral T cells. The authors also found low normalized T-cell clonal expansion in some nonresponders. CD8+ T cells were the subset that, on average, had more expanded clones than CD4+.

As regards this clone: The antigen remains unidentified.

Sequencing used immunoSEQ multiplex PCR; TCRdb keeps in-frame clones, though not all of them. This sample has 84,000 or so clones, with around nine tenths found just once. The CDR3 runs 14 residues. Trimming took off 2 bases at V and 0 bases at J, with 8 bases between the two ends. CDR1 and CDR2 (germline): SEHNR, FQNEAQ (reference sequence). This TCR was sampled from an adult with an advanced solid tumor such as melanoma, head and neck, liver or kidney cancer. The source material was CD4+ or CD8+ T cells sorted from blood, sampled in a trial of the OX40 agonist ivuxolimab. J is TRBJ2-7 and V is TRBV7-9; D unclear. The CDR3 DNA is TGTGCCAGCAGCTTATCGGTTAACTCCTACGAGCAGTACTTC. It specifies CASSLSVNSYEQYF.